This T cell receptor (beta chain) was documented in a study of cytomegalovirus exposure and HLA in healthy donors. Broader study findings: Productive rates of about 90% or about 30% were seen for most TCR beta V segments in an earlier analysis. There were reportedly fewer N-insertions in an Asian-associated ancestry cluster than the approximately 670-donor mean, in a later analysis. Presence/absence analysis assumed near-uniform sequencing depth across donors.

Researchers ran the PCR with 60 Vbeta and 13 Jbeta primers. This table comes from immunoSEQ multiplex PCR, and its TCRdb copy is limited to in-frame clones, with some not included. The top ten clones hold around 4.2% of a sample with roughly 300,000 clones, roughly 85% of them seen once. With regard to this clone: Its antigen is still unknown.

CDR3 length: 14 residues. V lost 3 bases, J lost 0 bases, and 8 bases lay in between. Germline V gene lookup returns CDR1 SNHLY and CDR2 FYNNEI. The TCR originated in a man aged 40-55 years in good health and CMV-seropositive. Material: PBMCs. V is TRBV2 and J is TRBJ1-2; D uncertain. CDR3 bases: TGTGCCAGCAGTGAGACGGGAGCTAACTATGGCTACACCTTC. Translated, it gives CASSETGANYGYTF.